This T cell receptor beta chain was identified during a study of CD8 T cell repertoires and HIV-1 epitope variants. Overall study context: Each of Twenty-five Gag and Nef epitope peptides stimulated a separate culture. Control wells had CMV/EBV/flu peptides, negative Ebola AY9, or no peptide. Study-wide points: Some ten antigen-specific TCR beta clonotypes were found; roughly six seemed cross-reactive to variants. About 5 clonotypes recognized Nef KF9, one HW9, none TAALDMSHF.

Method: immunoSEQ multiplex PCR; TCRdb's copy keeps in-frame clones and lacks some. In the table there are thousands of clones, around 66% of which are singletons. With regard to this clone: What it recognizes is unknown.

From germline, CDR1 is SGHTA and CDR2 FQGNSA. This CDR3 region has 15 residues. Trimming removed 2 bases from V and 4 bases from J, with 12 bases in between. Sample: cultured CD8+ T cells derived from PBMCs. This rearrangement joins TRBV7-2 to TRBJ1-3, with TRBD1 as a possible D gene (5 bases). The receptor's source is a male donor with HIV. The CDR3, as DNA: TGTGCCAGCAGCTTAAATTGGGGGGTGGGAAACACCATATATTTT. This sequence encodes CASSLNWGVGNTIYF.